The 27 T cell receptor beta chains below were found in one sample sequenced in a study of post-analysis software for immune sequencing data. Antigen specificity for these receptors is unknown. Study findings and constraints: Several TRBV segments were more frequent in patients than controls; TRBV5-6, TRBV5-1 and TRBV20-1 belonged to this group.

Incorporated into the TCR beta cDNA libraries were unique molecular identifiers, which served to reduce PCR and sequencing biases. TCRdb called the PCR reads again in MiXCR, with one record for every CDR3 protein. The top ten clones hold under 15% of a sample with approximately 350,000 distinct CDR3 sequences, less than 40% of them seen once. The sample taken for sequencing was blood. These TCRs come from a girl between 5 and 17 years old with multiple sclerosis.

This clonotype was recorded a few times. This CDR3 reads CSVGTGEDTQYF. For the CDR3, the DNA is TGCAGCGTTGGGACAGGGGAAGATACGCAGTATTTT. The chain is built from TRBV29-1 and TRBJ2-3, with 9 bases lining up with TRBD1. The length of the CDR3 is 12 residues. V dropped 4 bases and J dropped 5; count of bases not matched to a gene: 1. Germline CDR1 SQVTM, CDR2 ANQGSEA.

This clonotype has only one observation. V is TRBV12-3 or TRBV12-4 and J is TRBJ2-3; D is possibly TRBD1 or TRBD2 (5 bases each). This CDR3 has 16 residues. Trimming cost V 1 base and J 4 bases, with 15 bases left between them. CDR3 nucleotide sequence: TGTGCCAGCAGTTTAGTGGGGACCGCAGGTGCAGATACGCAGTATTTT. It is translated as CASSLVGTAGADTQYF.

This clonotype was counted a single time. The chain has TRBV4-1 and TRBJ1-1; D unresolved. The CDR3 is 15 residues long. Germline lookup yields CDR1 MGHRA and CDR2 YSYEKL. The ends were cut back, 3 bases at V and 3 bases at J, with 14 bases in the middle. The CDR3: CASSHSQWLDTEAFF. CDR3 nucleotide sequence: TGCGCCAGCAGCCATTCTCAGTGGTTGGACACTGAAGCTTTCTTT.

The chain combines TRBV15 with TRBJ1-6, with TRBD1 matching over 9 bases. CDR3 length equals 15 residues. V dropped 3 bases and J dropped 9; count of bases not matched to a gene: 6. The germline gives CDR1 LNHNV, CDR2 YYDKDF (reference sequence). CDR3 sequence (DNA): TGTGCCACCAGCAGGGGACAGGGCGAAGGTTCACCCCTCCACTTT. Amino acid sequence: CATSRGQGEGSPLHF.

This chain connects TRBV13 to TRBJ2-1; the match to TRBD2 covers 7 bases. Per the germline V gene, CDR1 is PRHDT and CDR2 is FYEKMQ (reference sequence). The CDR3 length is 16 residues. The V segment lost 1 base and the J segment 5 bases; nucleotides outside the gene matches: 8. CDR3 DNA sequence: TGTGCCAGCAGCTTAGAAGGCGGGGGTCGTAACAATGAGCAGTTCTTC. This codes for CASSLEGGGRNNEQFF.

V usage is TRBV5-1 and J usage is TRBJ2-1; TRBD1 or TRBD2 may be the D gene (5 bases each). The germline V gene encodes CDR1 SGHRS and CDR2 YFSETQ. V was pared by 3 bases and J by 5 bases, with 12 bases between. The CDR3 sequence is 14 residues long. CDR3 bases: TGCGCCAGCAGCTGCCGGGACCTAAACAATGAGCAGTTCTTC. Protein sequence: CASSCRDLNNEQFF.

In this sample, this clonotype turned up a few times. The rearrangement links TRBV20-1 to TRBJ1-2; the match to TRBD1 covers 7 bases. Germline V lookup: CDR1 DFQATT, CDR2 SNEGSKA (reference sequence). CDR3 length equals 14 residues. After removal of 3 bases from V and 8 bases from J, the junction contained 12 bases not matched to a gene. In nucleotides, the CDR3 is TGCAGTGCTAGGGGGACAGCGCTCGGGGGAGGCTACACCTTC. Protein: CSARGTALGGGYTF.

The chain employs TRBV12-3 or TRBV12-4 and TRBJ2-5; D is perhaps TRBD1 or TRBD2 (6 bases each). The CDR3 is 15 amino acids. Between the trimmed V and J ends, which lost 5 bases and 1 base, there was a span of 14 bases. CDR3 bases: TGTGCCAGCAGTCAAGGGGGGACACCCCAAGAGACCCAGTACTTC. Encoded protein: CASSQGGTPQETQYF.

The J gene is TRBJ2-7, the V gene TRBV12-3 or TRBV12-4, with TRBD2 identical over 7 bases. Losses at the gene ends were 8 bases for V and 3 bases for J; bases not matched to a gene: 7. The CDR3 has 13 amino acids. The CDR3 sequence: CASGRGRVYEQYF. DNA of the CDR3: TGTGCCAGCGGACGGGGGAGGGTCTACGAGCAGTACTTC.

This chain uses TRBV12-3 or TRBV12-4 with TRBJ1-1; D is uncertain. This CDR3 has 15 amino acids. V lost 4 bases and J lost 0, with 12 bases in between. The CDR3 sequence: CASSSAISMNTEAFF. The CDR3 nucleotides read TGTGCCAGCAGTTCCGCGATCAGTATGAACACTGAAGCTTTCTTT.

The rearrangement joins TRBV6-1 to TRBJ1-2; TRBD1 matches 8 bases. Germline V lookup: CDR1 MNHNS, CDR2 SASEGT. The CDR3 runs 14 residues. With 6 bases clipped from V and 5 bases from J, the junction kept 8 bases outside the gene matches. CDR3 DNA: TGTGCCAGCAGCCCGGACAGGGAAATTTATGGCTACACCTTC. This encodes CASSPDREIYGYTF.

The V and J genes are TRBV5-1 and TRBJ2-6; 7 bases map to TRBD1. Germline CDR1 SGHRS, CDR2 YFSETQ. The V and J ends lost 1 base and 4 bases, in that order; junction bases with no gene match: 5. CDR3 length equals 16 residues. CDR3 coding DNA: TGCGCCAGCAGCTTGCAGACAGGGCGCGGGGCCAACGTCCTGACTTTC. Protein product: CASSLQTGRGANVLTF. Variable domain in full (rest from reference TRBV5-1 and TRBJ2-6): KAGVTQTPRYLIKTRGQQVTLSCSPISGHRSVSWYQQTPGQGLQFLFEYFSETQRNKGNFPGRFSGRQFSNSRSEMNVSTLELGDSALYLCASSLQTGRGANVLTFGAGSRLTVL.

This clonotype occurred a few times. This chain links TRBV5-1 with TRBJ2-1; 8 nucleotides agree with TRBD1. The V gene's germline CDR1 is SGHRS and CDR2 YFSETQ. J was trimmed by 5 bases and V by 2 bases; bases with no gene match: 3. This CDR3 is built from 14 residues. The DNA of the CDR3 is TGCGCCAGCAGCTTCCTGACAGGGGACAATGAGCAGTTCTTC. The encoded protein is CASSFLTGDNEQFF.

This clonotype was picked up a small number of times. The chain employs TRBV5-1 and TRBJ1-6; D is perhaps TRBD1 (5 bases). Per germline, CDR1 SGHRS and CDR2 YFSETQ. V was shortened by 0 bases and J by 9 bases, with 7 bases between the two germline ends. The CDR3 consists of 13 residues. DNA of the CDR3: TGCGCCAGCAGCTTGGGGACACCTTCACCCCTCCACTTT. It codes for CASSLGTPSPLHF.

This clonotype was observed a few times. V is TRBV29-1 and J is TRBJ1-5, with D unresolved. Germline-derived CDR1 and CDR2 are SQVTM and ANQGSEA. The V end was cut by 4 bases, the J end by 3 bases, with 10 bases between. The CDR3 length is 13 residues. For the CDR3, the DNA is TGCAGCGTTGGTTCCGGGAACAATCAGCCCCAGCATTTT. This gives the protein CSVGSGNNQPQHF. Filled out from reference TRBV29-1 and TRBJ1-5, the complete variable domain reads SAVISQKPSRDICQRGTSLTIQCQVDSQVTMMFWYRQQPGQSLTLIATANQGSEATYESGFVIDKFPISRPNLTFSTLTVSNMSPEDSSIYLCSVGSGNNQPQHFGDGTRLSIL.

This clonotype occurred a few times. CDR3 amino acids: CASSPRARGRSNSPLHF. CDR3 coding DNA: TGTGCCAGCAGTCCCAGAGCCCGGGGACGGAGTAATTCACCCCTCCACTTT. The rearrangement uses TRBV12-3 or TRBV12-4 and TRBJ1-6, with D tentatively TRBD1 (5 bases). Deletions cut 5 bases from V and 6 bases from J, with 20 bases between. The CDR3 is 17 residues long.

Comments on this clonotype: At one of its ends the junction is not consistent with the germline gene, which may arise from a read error. The rearrangement uses TRBV11-2 and TRBJ1-6, with unresolved D. The germline gives CDR1 SGHAT, CDR2 FQNNGV. This CDR3 contains 13 residues. CDR3 sequence: CANSIVTYSPLHF. The CDR3, as DNA: TGTGCCAACAGCATAGTCACTTATTCACCCCTCCACTTT.

This clonotype was seen only a few times. The CDR3 DNA follows: TGTGCCAGCAGTTTAACAGGGGGATACAGGGCCCAGCATTTT. Amino acid sequence: CASSLTGGYRAQHF. The chain uses TRBV12-3 or TRBV12-4 and TRBJ1-5, with 8 bases aligning to TRBD1. This CDR3 comprises 14 residues. Trimming cost V 2 bases and J 11 bases; bases outside gene matches: 8.

At least ten counts were recorded for this clonotype. The gene calls are TRBV4-3 and TRBJ2-1; D remains unclear. V was clipped by 4 bases and J by 8 bases, with 12 bases between them. The V gene's germline CDR1 is LGHNA and CDR2 YSLEER. The CDR3 extends over 13 amino acids. Here the CDR3 DNA reads TGCGCCAGCAGCCGGCCCGTGGCTGATGAGCAGTTCTTC. Translated, it gives CASSRPVADEQFF.

The rearrangement joins TRBV4-3 to TRBJ1-2; 7 bases line up with TRBD1. The germline V gene has CDR1 LGHNA and CDR2 YSLEER. Germline trimming cut 0 bases from V and 4 bases from J; bases unmatched to any gene: 8. The CDR3 has 16 residues. DNA of the CDR3: TGCGCCAGCAGCCAAGAAAGGGGGCGCATCATCTATGGCTACACCTTC. Protein product: CASSQERGRIIYGYTF.

The V and J genes are TRBV7-2 and TRBJ2-1; D tentatively reads TRBD1 or TRBD2 (5 bases each). This CDR3 is built from 17 residues. CDR1 and CDR2 (germline): SGHTA, FQGNSA. Trimming stripped 1 base from V and 6 bases from J, with 19 bases between. CDR3 nucleotides: TGTGCCAGCAGCTTAGAAGTAGTGAGGGGACCCTTCAATGAGCAGTTCTTC. Amino acid sequence: CASSLEVVRGPFNEQFF.

This clonotype was counted only a few times. The gene calls are TRBV5-1 and TRBJ2-3, with a possible D match to TRBD1 (5 bases). Germline CDR1 SGHRS, CDR2 YFSETQ. V was cut by 3 bases and J by 2 bases, with 10 bases left in between. The CDR3 has 14 amino acids. The CDR3, as DNA: TGCGCCAGCAGCTCTCAGGGAACCACAGATACGCAGTATTTT. This sequence encodes CASSSQGTTDTQYF.

This chain links TRBV6-1 with TRBJ2-7; D may be TRBD2 (6 bases). Trimming stripped 5 bases from V and 6 bases from J, with 26 bases between. Germline lookup yields CDR1 MNHNS and CDR2 SASEGT. CDR3 length equals 17 residues. The CDR3 region has the DNA TGTGCCAGCAGTACGCCCCGGCAGGCGGGACCTCTTTTCGAGCAGTACTTC. It specifies CASSTPRQAGPLFEQYF.

A few counts support this clonotype. J is TRBJ2-7 and V is TRBV4-2; TRBD1 matches 7 bases. V lost 4 bases, J lost 2 bases, and 14 bases stayed unmatched. The germline CDR1 and CDR2 sequences are LGHNA and YNFKEQ. The CDR3 spans 17 residues. The CDR3 DNA follows: TGTGCCAGCAGCCCAAGGGTCCCGGGGACAGTCCCCTACGAGCAGTACTTC. Its protein is CASSPRVPGTVPYEQYF.

The rearrangement links TRBV4-2 to TRBJ1-1, with D possibly matching TRBD1 (5 bases). The CDR3 runs to 13 residues. CDR1 and CDR2 from the germline V gene are LGHNA and YNFKEQ. Trimming removed 4 bases at V and 4 bases at J, with 10 bases between. Here the CDR3 DNA reads TGTGCCAGCAGCCTTAGACAGTCCACTGAAGCTTTCTTT. It codes for CASSLRQSTEAFF.

This chain uses TRBV4-2 with TRBJ1-6, with D tentatively TRBD1 (5 bases). The ends were cut back, 2 bases at V and 5 bases at J, with 7 bases in the middle. Germline CDR1 LGHNA, CDR2 YNFKEQ. CDR3 length: 14 residues. The CDR3 here is CASSQRDHNSPLHF. CDR3 nucleotide sequence: TGTGCCAGCAGCCAAAGGGACCATAATTCACCCCTCCACTTT.

The V and J genes are TRBV6-1 and TRBJ1-1; 7 nucleotides match TRBD1. The CDR3 covers 15 residues. The ends lost 4 bases at V and 3 bases at J; junction bases unmatched: 8. The germline CDR1 and CDR2 sequences are MNHNS and SASEGT. CDR3 sequence: CASSVIQGSDTEAFF. CDR3 nucleotides: TGTGCCAGCAGTGTTATACAGGGGAGCGACACTGAAGCTTTCTTT.